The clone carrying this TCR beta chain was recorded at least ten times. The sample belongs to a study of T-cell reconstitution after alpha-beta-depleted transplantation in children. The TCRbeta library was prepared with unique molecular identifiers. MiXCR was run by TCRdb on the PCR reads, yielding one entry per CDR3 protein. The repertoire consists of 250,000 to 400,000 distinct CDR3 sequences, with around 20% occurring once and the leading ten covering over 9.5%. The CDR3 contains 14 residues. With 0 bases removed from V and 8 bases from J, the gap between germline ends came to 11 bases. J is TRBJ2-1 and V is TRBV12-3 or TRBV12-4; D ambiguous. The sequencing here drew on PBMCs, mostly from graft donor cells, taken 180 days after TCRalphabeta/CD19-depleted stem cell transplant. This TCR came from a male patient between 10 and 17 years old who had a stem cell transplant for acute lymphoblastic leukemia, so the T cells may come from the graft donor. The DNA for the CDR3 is TGTGCCAGCAGTTTAGCCTCTGGGGTAGATGAGCAGTTCTTC. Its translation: CASSLASGVDEQFF.